Following are 8 T cell receptor beta chains from one sample sequenced in a study of blood T cell repertoires in COVID-19 (TCRdb year 2020). Library preparation used the immunoSEQ multiplex PCR assay. TCRdb carries this immuneACCESS record with in-frame sequences only. Its versions omit some clonotypes, under half of them owing to an unresolved V gene in the studies checked, with the rest unexplained. The sample profile shows some 400,000 clones; over 75% of them were found once. The top ten constitute 1.3% of the sample. The sequenced sample consisted of PBMCs or T cells enriched from blood (not recorded which). These receptors were taken from a man aged 30-40 years who had recovered from COVID-19.

The gene calls are TRBV5-1 and TRBJ2-7; possible D gene TRBD2, 6 bases. The germline V and J ends were trimmed by 4 bases and 5 bases, with 22 bases remaining between them. CDR3 length equals 16 residues. CDR1 and CDR2 from the germline V gene are SGHRS and YFSETQ. The CDR3 region is CASSPDHLASPHEQYF. The DNA for the CDR3 is TGCGCCAGCAGCCCAGACCATCTAGCGTCCCCCCACGAGCAGTACTTC.

The chain uses TRBV5-4 and TRBJ2-1; 9 bases are a match to TRBD1. Losses at the gene ends were 1 base for V and 0 bases for J; bases not matched to a gene: 2. CDR1 and CDR2 (germline): SGHNT, YYREEE (reference sequence). The CDR3 has 16 residues. CDR3 nucleotides: TGTGCCAGCAGCTTGAGGGGACAGGGCTCCTACAATGAGCAGTTCTTC. Its translation is CASSLRGQGSYNEQFF.

The gene calls are TRBV30 and TRBJ1-5; no firm D call. CDR3 length: 14 residues. Germline-derived CDR1 and CDR2 are GTSNPN and SVGIG (reference sequence). V lost 0 bases and J lost 0, with 6 bases in between. CDR3 loop: CAWSVLYSNQPQHF. The CDR3 DNA sequence: TGTGCCTGGAGTGTACTATATAGCAATCAGCCCCAGCATTTT.

This clone was picked up one time. The J gene is TRBJ1-1, the V gene TRBV6-6; D is ambiguous. The germline V and J ends were trimmed by 8 bases and 4 bases, with 20 bases remaining between them. The CDR3 contains 15 residues. Germline CDR1 reads MNHNY; CDR2 reads SVGAGI (reference sequence). CDR3 sequence: CASQLGNNPSTEAFF. CDR3 bases: TGTGCCAGCCAACTCGGGAACAATCCGAGCACTGAAGCTTTCTTT.

The V gene is TRBV7-8, the J gene TRBJ1-3; D ambiguous. This CDR3 has 16 residues. V lost 4 bases and J 0 bases, leaving 13 bases between the germline ends. Germline CDR1 and CDR2: SGHVS and FQNEAQ. CDR3 sequence: CASSSTALPSGNTIYF. The CDR3 coding sequence is TGTGCCAGCAGCTCTACCGCATTGCCCTCTGGAAACACCATATATTTT.

The V gene is TRBV6-5, the J gene TRBJ2-5; TRBD1 matches at 7 bases. J gave up 4 bases and V 6 bases, and 5 bases lay outside the gene matches. Germline CDR1 and CDR2: MNHEY and SVGAGI. The CDR3 totals 13 residues. CDR3 residues: CASRLTGAETQYF. In DNA form, the CDR3 reads TGTGCCAGCAGACTAACAGGGGCAGAGACCCAGTACTTC.

This sequence joins TRBV6-1 and TRBJ2-7; 10 bases line up with TRBD1. This CDR3 region has 15 residues. The ends lost 0 bases at V and 1 base at J; junction bases unmatched: 0. Germline lookup yields CDR1 MNHNS and CDR2 SASEGT. The CDR3 reads CASSEAGQGSYEQYF. DNA of the CDR3: TGTGCCAGCAGTGAAGCGGGACAGGGGTCCTACGAGCAGTACTTC.

The rearrangement joins TRBV7-9 to TRBJ1-5; D possibly corresponds to TRBD1 (6 bases). The CDR3 runs 14 residues. The V gene lost 2 bases and the J gene lost 2 bases, with 7 bases spanning the gap. Germline CDR1 SEHNR, CDR2 FQNEAQ (reference sequence). The CDR3 spells CASSLQGRNQPQHF. The CDR3 DNA follows: TGTGCCAGCAGCTTACAGGGGCGCAATCAGCCCCAGCATTTT.